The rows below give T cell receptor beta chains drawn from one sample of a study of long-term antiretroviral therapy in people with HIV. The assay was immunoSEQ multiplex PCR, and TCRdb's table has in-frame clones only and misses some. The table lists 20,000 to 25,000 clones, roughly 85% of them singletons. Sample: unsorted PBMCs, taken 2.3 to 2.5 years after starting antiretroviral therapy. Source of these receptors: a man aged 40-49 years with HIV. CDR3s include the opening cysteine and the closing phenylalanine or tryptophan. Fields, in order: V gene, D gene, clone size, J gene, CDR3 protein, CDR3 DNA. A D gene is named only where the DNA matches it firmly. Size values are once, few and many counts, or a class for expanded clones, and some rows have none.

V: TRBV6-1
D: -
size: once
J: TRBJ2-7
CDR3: CASSALGQGWGEQYF
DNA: TGTGCCAGCAGTGCCCTCGGGCAGGGGTGGGGGGAGCAGTACTTC

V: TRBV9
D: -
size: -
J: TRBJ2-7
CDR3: CASSINYSGEQYF
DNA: TGTGCCAGCAGTATAAACTATAGTGGCGAGCAGTACTTC

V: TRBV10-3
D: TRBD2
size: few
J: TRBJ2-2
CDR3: CATSVSGSGGELFF
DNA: TGTGCCACCTCAGTTAGCGGGTCGGGCGGGGAGCTGTTTTTT

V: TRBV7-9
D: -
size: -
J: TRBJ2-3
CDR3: CASSLWDTDTQYF
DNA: TGTGCCAGCAGCTTATGGGACACAGATACGCAGTATTTT

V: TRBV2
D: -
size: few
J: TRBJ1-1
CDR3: CASRLLTEDTEAFF
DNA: TGTGCCAGCAGACTCCTGACAGAGGACACTGAAGCTTTCTTT

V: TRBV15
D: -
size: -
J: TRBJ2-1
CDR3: CATSRERDGSNEQFF
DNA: TGTGCCACCAGCAGAGAGCGGGACGGATCAAATGAGCAGTTCTTC

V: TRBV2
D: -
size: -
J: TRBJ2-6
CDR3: CASVEGLGANVLTF
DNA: TGTGCCAGCGTCGAGGGGCTTGGGGCCAACGTCCTGACTTTC

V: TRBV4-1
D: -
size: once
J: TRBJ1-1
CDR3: CASSQGGLNTEAFF
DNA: TGCGCCAGCAGCCAAGGGGGGTTGAACACTGAAGCTTTCTTT

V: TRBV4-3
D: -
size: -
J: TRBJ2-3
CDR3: CASSQRSAGLTDTQYF
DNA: TGCGCCAGCAGCCAACGGTCCGCGGGACTTACAGATACGCAGTATTTT

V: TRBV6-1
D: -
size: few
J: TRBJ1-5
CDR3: CASSGWDTDQPQHF
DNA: TGTGCCAGCAGTGGTTGGGACACCGATCAGCCCCAGCATTTT

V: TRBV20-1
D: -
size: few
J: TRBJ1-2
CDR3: CSARGVTGYTF
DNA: TGCAGTGCTAGGGGGGTTACTGGCTACACCTTC

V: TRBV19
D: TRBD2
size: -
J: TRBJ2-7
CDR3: CASSMGLADYEQYF
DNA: TGTGCCAGTAGTATGGGGCTAGCGGACTACGAGCAGTACTTC

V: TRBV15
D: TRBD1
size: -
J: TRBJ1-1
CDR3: CATSRGTGGTLTEAFF
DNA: TGTGCCACCAGCAGGGGGACAGGGGGTACGTTGACTGAAGCTTTCTTT

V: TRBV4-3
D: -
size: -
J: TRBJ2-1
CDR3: CASSQEDGARTYNEQFF
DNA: TGCGCCAGCAGCCAAGAGGATGGCGCTAGAACATACAATGAGCAGTTCTTC

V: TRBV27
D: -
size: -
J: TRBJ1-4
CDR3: CASRPDRTAEKLFF
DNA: TGTGCCAGCAGACCTGACAGGACGGCTGAAAAACTGTTTTTT

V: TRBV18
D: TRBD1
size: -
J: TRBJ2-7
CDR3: CASSSTGVPYEQYF
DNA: TGTGCCAGCTCATCAACAGGGGTACCCTACGAGCAGTACTTC

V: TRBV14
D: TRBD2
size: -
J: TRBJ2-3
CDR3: CASSQDPGLAGWSDTQYF
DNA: TGTGCCAGCAGCCAAGACCCGGGACTAGCGGGATGGAGTGATACGCAGTATTTT

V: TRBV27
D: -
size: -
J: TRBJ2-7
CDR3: CASSVGGPYEQYF
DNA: TGTGCCAGCAGTGTCGGGGGACCCTACGAGCAGTACTTC

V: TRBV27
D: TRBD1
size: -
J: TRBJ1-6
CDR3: CASSAGTGGSYNSPLHF
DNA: TGTGCCAGCAGCGCCGGGACAGGGGGCTCCTATAATTCACCCCTCCACTTT

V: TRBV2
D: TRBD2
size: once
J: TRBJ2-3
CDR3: CASSARTSGGSDTQYF
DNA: TGTGCCAGCAGCGCTCGTACTAGCGGGGGGTCAGATACGCAGTATTTT